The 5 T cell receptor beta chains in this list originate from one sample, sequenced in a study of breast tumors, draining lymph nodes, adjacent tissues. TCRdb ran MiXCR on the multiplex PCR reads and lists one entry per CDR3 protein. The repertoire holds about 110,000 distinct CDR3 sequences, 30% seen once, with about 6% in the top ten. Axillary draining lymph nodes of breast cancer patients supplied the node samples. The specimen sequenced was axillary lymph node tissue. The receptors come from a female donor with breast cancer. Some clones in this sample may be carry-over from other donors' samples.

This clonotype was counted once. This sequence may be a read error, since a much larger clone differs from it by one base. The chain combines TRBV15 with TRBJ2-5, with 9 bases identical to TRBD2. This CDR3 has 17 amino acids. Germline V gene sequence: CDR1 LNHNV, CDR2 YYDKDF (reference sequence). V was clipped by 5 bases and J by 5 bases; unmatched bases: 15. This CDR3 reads CATSGGAGGARGETQYF. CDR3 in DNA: TGTGCCACCAGCGGGGGGGCGGGGGGGGCGCGGGGGGAGACCCAGTACTTC.

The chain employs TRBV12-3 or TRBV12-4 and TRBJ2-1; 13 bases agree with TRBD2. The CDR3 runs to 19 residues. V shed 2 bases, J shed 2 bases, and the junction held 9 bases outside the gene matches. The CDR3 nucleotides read TGTGCCAGCAGTTTAAGGGGACTAGCGGGACTCTATCCCTACAATGAGCAGTTCTTC. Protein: CASSLRGLAGLYPYNEQFF.

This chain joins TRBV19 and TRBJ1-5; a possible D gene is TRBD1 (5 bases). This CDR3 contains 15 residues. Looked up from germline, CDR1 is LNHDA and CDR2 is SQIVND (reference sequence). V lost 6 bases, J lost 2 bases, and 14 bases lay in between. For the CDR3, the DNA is TGTGCCAGTAGCCGCTCGGGGCGCGGCAATCAGCCCCAGCATTTT. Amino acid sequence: CASSRSGRGNQPQHF. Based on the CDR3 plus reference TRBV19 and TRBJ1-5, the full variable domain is DGGITQSPKYLFRKEGQNVTLSCEQNLNHDAMYWYRQDPGQGLRLIYYSQIVNDFQKGDIAEGYSVSREKKESFPLTVTSAQKNPTAFYLCASSRSGRGNQPQHFGDGTRLSIL.

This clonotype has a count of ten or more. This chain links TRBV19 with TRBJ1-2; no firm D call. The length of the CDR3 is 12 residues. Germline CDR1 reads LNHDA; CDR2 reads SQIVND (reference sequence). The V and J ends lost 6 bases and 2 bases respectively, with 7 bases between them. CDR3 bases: TGTGCCAGTAGCCCCTTAAACTATGGCTACACCTTC. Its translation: CASSPLNYGYTF.

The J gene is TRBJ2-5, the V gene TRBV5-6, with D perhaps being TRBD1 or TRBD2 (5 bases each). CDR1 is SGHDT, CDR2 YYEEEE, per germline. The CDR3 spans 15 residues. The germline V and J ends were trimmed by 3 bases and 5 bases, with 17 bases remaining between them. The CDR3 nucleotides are TGTGCCAGCAGCTCAAGGGTCGGGACGACGGAGACCCAGTACTTC. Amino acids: CASSSRVGTTETQYF.